This is a list of T cell receptor beta chains from one sample in a study of blood T cell repertoires in COVID-19. TCRdb's table, derived via immunoSEQ multiplex PCR, lists solely in-frame clones and lacks some. This sample yields over 150,000 clones, of which over 70% are seen a single time; around 6.3% belongs to the top ten. Sequenced material: peripheral blood. The receptor source for this set is a woman aged 40 to 49 with COVID-19, enrolled during active disease. Each CDR3 is given with its conserved first and last residue. The D gene is left open where the match is weak. Size tells how often a clone was seen (once, few, many) or the class of an expanded clone, and some rows leave it out.

clone size	V gene	D gene	J gene	CDR3 protein	CDR3 DNA
.	TRBV7-6	TRBD2	TRBJ2-2	CATSWLAGGLPATGELFF	TGTGCCACCTCCTGGCTAGCGGGGGGACTCCCTGCCACCGGGGAGCTGTTTTTT
.	TRBV19	TRBD1	TRBJ1-5	CASRQGRQGQPQHF	TGTGCCAGCCGACAGGGAAGACAAGGGCAGCCCCAGCATTTT
.	TRBV27	TRBD2	TRBJ2-1	CASSLTAGGYNEQFF	TGTGCCAGCAGTTTAACAGCGGGGGGTTACAATGAGCAGTTCTTC
.	TRBV5-6	.	TRBJ2-1	CASSRSLGTGVYNEQFF	TGTGCCAGCAGCCGCTCCCTTGGGACGGGGGTTTACAATGAGCAGTTCTTC
many	TRBV12-3/TRBV12-4	.	TRBJ2-3	CASSLRDRDTQYF	TGTGCCAGCAGTTTACGTGACAGGGATACGCAGTATTTT
.	TRBV6-6	.	TRBJ1-2	CASIMGASSGGYTF	TGTGCCAGCATAATGGGGGCCTCTAGCGGTGGCTACACCTTC
.	TRBV3-1/TRBV3-2	TRBD2	TRBJ2-1	CASSRGLAGAFSYNEQFF	TGTGCCAGCAGCCGGGGACTAGCGGGGGCCTTTTCCTACAATGAGCAGTTCTTC
.	TRBV19	TRBD1	TRBJ2-2	CASRTGQGNTGELFF	TGTGCCAGTAGAACGGGACAGGGGAACACCGGGGAGCTGTTTTTT
.	TRBV14	.	TRBJ1-4	CASSQDLGGKLFF	TGTGCCAGCAGCCAAGATCTGGGGGGAAAACTGTTTTTT
.	TRBV11-2	TRBD2	TRBJ2-3	CASSPGTSGTTDTQYF	TGTGCCAGCAGCCCAGGGACTAGCGGCACCACAGATACGCAGTATTTT
.	TRBV7-2	.	TRBJ2-3	CASSPQEGRSSTDTQYF	TGTGCCAGCAGCCCGCAGGAGGGGCGATCTAGCACAGATACGCAGTATTTT
.	TRBV19	TRBD2	TRBJ2-2	CASTTNGGANTGELFF	TGTGCCAGTACCACCAACGGGGGGGCGAACACCGGGGAGCTGTTTTTT
.	TRBV7-2	.	TRBJ1-5	CASSLGLVQPQHF	TGTGCCAGCAGCTTGGGGCTAGTTCAGCCCCAGCATTTT
.	TRBV19	TRBD2	TRBJ2-7	CATRHVAGFEQYF	TGTGCCACCCGCCACGTAGCGGGCTTCGAGCAGTACTTC
once	TRBV27	TRBD1	TRBJ1-2	CASSLWHNGQEDYTF	TGTGCCAGCAGTTTATGGCATAATGGACAGGAGGACTACACCTTC
.	TRBV11-3	TRBD2	TRBJ2-1	CASSPPSGSYNEQFF	TGTGCCAGCAGCCCCCCTAGCGGGAGCTACAATGAGCAGTTCTTC
.	TRBV5-6	.	TRBJ1-2	CASSFPGDSLNYGYTF	TGTGCCAGCAGCTTCCCAGGGGATTCCCTCAACTATGGCTACACCTTC
.	TRBV28	TRBD2	TRBJ2-7	CASSPGPGTSVNEQYF	TGTGCCAGCAGTCCGGGGCCCGGGACTAGCGTAAACGAGCAGTACTTC
.	TRBV14	TRBD1	TRBJ2-6	CASSRWDRGTLYSGANVLTF	TGTGCCAGCAGCCGATGGGACAGGGGGACACTTTACTCTGGGGCCAACGTCCTGACTTTC
.	TRBV6-5	.	TRBJ2-3	CASRLFGGPTDTQYF	TGTGCCAGCCGACTCTTCGGAGGGCCCACAGATACGCAGTATTTT
.	TRBV2	.	TRBJ1-5	CASRTFQEGQPQHF	TGTGCCAGCCGGACTTTCCAGGAGGGTCAGCCCCAGCATTTT
.	TRBV9	.	TRBJ1-5	CASSGGHSNQPQHF	TGTGCCAGCAGCGGCGGACATAGCAATCAGCCCCAGCATTTT
.	TRBV19	TRBD1	TRBJ2-7	CASSNSGTGIEQYF	TGTGCCAGTAGTAACTCCGGGACAGGGATCGAGCAGTACTTC
once	TRBV28	TRBD2	TRBJ2-7	CASSSPGAGGRHEQYF	TGTGCCAGCAGTTCACCGGGGGCGGGAGGGAGGCACGAGCAGTACTTC
few	TRBV27	.	TRBJ1-5	CASSLRETNQPQHF	TGTGCCAGCAGTTTGAGGGAAACGAATCAGCCCCAGCATTTT
few	TRBV5-1	.	TRBJ2-7	CASSNRAYEQYF	TGCGCCAGCAGTAACAGAGCCTACGAGCAGTACTTC
.	TRBV5-1	TRBD2	TRBJ2-7	CASSSTSYHEQYF	TGCGCCAGCAGCTCGACTAGCTACCACGAGCAGTACTTC
.	TRBV19	TRBD1	TRBJ1-3	CASSRQGGNTIYF	TGTGCCAGTAGTCGACAGGGTGGGAACACCATATATTTT
.	TRBV9	.	TRBJ2-5	CASSVVEETQYF	TGTGCCAGCAGCGTTGTCGAAGAGACCCAGTACTTC
.	TRBV5-6	.	TRBJ2-7	CASSSRGGATYEQYF	TGTGCCAGCAGCTCGAGGGGGGGAGCGACCTACGAGCAGTACTTC
once	TRBV7-2	TRBD2	TRBJ2-4	CASSSRLAVNKNIQYF	TGTGCCAGCAGCTCGCGACTAGCGGTCAACAAAAACATTCAGTACTTC
few	TRBV29-1	TRBD1	TRBJ1-1	CSGNRGKNTEAFF	TGCAGCGGTAACAGGGGTAAGAACACTGAAGCTTTCTTT
.	TRBV11-2	TRBD2	TRBJ2-3	CASGRAITGTDTQYF	TGTGCCAGCGGGAGGGCCATAACCGGGACAGATACGCAGTATTTT
.	TRBV10-2	.	TRBJ1-6	CASGALPGSYNSPLHF	TGCGCCAGCGGGGCTCTCCCTGGGTCCTATAATTCACCCCTCCACTTT
.	TRBV29-1	.	TRBJ1-4	CSVEAPGRGGEKLFF	TGCAGCGTTGAAGCGCCGGGTCGCGGAGGGGAAAAACTGTTTTTT
.	TRBV3-1/TRBV3-2	TRBD2	TRBJ2-1	CASSTLAGGYNEQFF	TGTGCCAGCAGCACACTAGCGGGGGGGTACAATGAGCAGTTCTTC
once	TRBV12-5	TRBD1	TRBJ2-7	CASGPPGTGTYEQYF	TGTGCTAGTGGCCCCCCCGGGACAGGTACCTACGAGCAGTACTTC
.	TRBV4-2	TRBD2	TRBJ2-2	CASSPWTSGGNRGGELFF	TGTGCCAGCAGCCCCTGGACTAGCGGGGGGAATCGGGGCGGGGAGCTGTTTTTT
.	TRBV19	.	TRBJ1-1	CASNSAGGVTEAFF	TGTGCCAGTAACTCGGCCGGCGGAGTCACTGAAGCTTTCTTT
.	TRBV5-1	.	TRBJ2-1	CASSLREPSRDEQFF	TGCGCCAGCAGCTTGCGGGAGCCTTCCAGGGATGAGCAGTTCTTC
.	TRBV29-1	.	TRBJ2-5	CSVARQGLYF	TGCAGCGTCGCGAGACAGGGACTGTACTTC
.	TRBV7-6	.	TRBJ1-4	CASSLVQGGNIATNEKLFF	TGTGCCAGCAGCTTAGTCCAGGGAGGGAATATTGCAACTAATGAAAAACTGTTTTTT
.	TRBV7-2	.	TRBJ2-1	CASSLAGVNEQFF	TGTGCCAGCAGCTTAGCAGGGGTAAATGAGCAGTTCTTC
.	TRBV5-5	.	TRBJ1-1	CASRNKGVNTEAFF	TGTGCCAGCAGAAATAAAGGAGTTAACACTGAAGCTTTCTTT
.	TRBV5-1	TRBD2	TRBJ2-7	CASRPGGGAYEQYF	TGCGCCAGCAGACCGGGAGGTGGGGCCTACGAGCAGTACTTC
.	TRBV5-1	TRBD1	TRBJ1-2	CASSPGPTRQGADYGYTF	TGCGCCAGCAGCCCCGGACCCACCCGACAGGGGGCAGACTATGGCTACACCTTC
.	TRBV6-4	.	TRBJ2-3	CASGSVPADTQYF	TGTGCCAGTGGTTCGGTTCCGGCAGATACGCAGTATTTT
few	TRBV5-1	TRBD1	TRBJ1-2	CASSPGQAGGGYTF	TGCGCCAGCAGCCCCGGACAGGCCGGCGGTGGCTACACCTTC
.	TRBV29-1	TRBD1	TRBJ2-7	CSVPLGTGRIDEQYF	TGCAGCGTTCCTCTTGGGACAGGGAGAATAGACGAGCAGTACTTC
few	TRBV19	.	TRBJ1-1	CASSAYRAENTEAFF	TGTGCCAGTAGTGCTTACAGGGCAGAGAACACTGAAGCTTTCTTT
.	TRBV11-3	TRBD1	TRBJ2-3	CASSLGQGTDTQYF	TGTGCCAGCAGCTTAGGACAGGGAACGGATACGCAGTATTTT
once	TRBV29-1	TRBD1	TRBJ1-2	CSVLQGALGYTF	TGCAGCGTATTACAGGGGGCGCTGGGCTACACCTTC
.	TRBV28	.	TRBJ1-1	CASSPQAAGNTEAFF	TGTGCCAGCAGTCCCCAGGCCGCCGGGAACACTGAAGCTTTCTTT
.	TRBV5-1	.	TRBJ2-7	CASRLEVTTYEQYF	TGCGCCAGCAGATTGGAGGTCACTACCTACGAGCAGTACTTC
.	TRBV3-1/TRBV3-2	.	TRBJ1-2	CASSQDRGGLLNYGYTF	TGTGCCAGCAGCCAAGATAGGGGGGGCCTTCTAAACTATGGCTACACCTTC
.	TRBV6-1	.	TRBJ2-1	CASSEAEGGANNEQFF	TGTGCCAGCAGTGAAGCGGAGGGGGGGGCTAACAATGAGCAGTTCTTC
few	TRBV2	TRBD2	TRBJ2-1	CASSPWAGGPNEQFF	TGTGCCAGCAGTCCCTGGGCGGGGGGGCCCAATGAGCAGTTCTTC
.	TRBV6-6	TRBD2	TRBJ2-7	CASSLLASGKFFIDEQYF	TGTGCCAGCAGTCTCCTGGCTAGCGGGAAGTTCTTTATCGACGAGCAGTACTTC
.	TRBV19	.	TRBJ2-7	CASSIRGEQYF	TGTGCCAGTAGTATTCGGGGGGAGCAGTACTTC